What follows are 14 T cell receptor beta chains derived from one specimen sequenced in a study of beta chain features in type 1 diabetes. Findings and limits, study-wide: Moderate but significant shortening of TCRB CDR3s was recorded in all four CD4+ subsets from Type 1 diabetes patients.

Sequenced material consisted of expressed TCRB transcripts (all of the isolated RNA was reverse transcribed). The table came from immunoSEQ multiplex PCR; TCRdb's copy has only in-frame clones and leaves some out. The table has roughly 100,000 clones, under 30% seen once. Their target antigens are unknown. The sequenced sample consisted of central memory CD4+ T cells from blood. The source is a woman between 18 and 30 years old with type 1 diabetes.

The chain has TRBV14 and TRBJ2-7; D ambiguous. Trimming shortened V by 1 base and J by 7 bases, and 11 bases separated the two germline ends. CDR3 length: 13 residues. Germline lookup yields CDR1 SGHDN and CDR2 FVKESK. CDR3 region: CASSQGQANEQYF. DNA for the CDR3: TGTGCCAGCAGCCAAGGCCAGGCTAATGAGCAGTACTTC.

V gene TRBV4-3 combines with J gene TRBJ2-3; D is possibly TRBD2 (6 bases). The germline V gene has CDR1 LGHNA and CDR2 YSLEER. This CDR3 is 15 amino acids long. Between the trimmed V and J ends, which lost 6 bases and 2 bases, there was a span of 15 bases. The chain's CDR3 is CASSPGAGNTDTQYF. The CDR3 DNA follows: TGCGCCAGCAGTCCTGGGGCGGGAAACACAGATACGCAGTATTTT.

V usage is TRBV18 and J usage is TRBJ1-4; 7 nucleotides align to TRBD1. The CDR3 has 14 amino acids. The V gene end was trimmed by 3 bases and the J gene end by 8 bases; junction bases not matched to a gene: 6. Germline V gene sequence: CDR1 KGHSH, CDR2 LQKENI. CDR3 coding DNA: TGTGCCAGCTCACCCCAGGGGGACAGCGAAAAACTGTTTTTT. Protein: CASSPQGDSEKLFF. The whole variable domain, remainder taken from reference TRBV18 and TRBJ1-4, is NAGVMQNPRHLVRRRGQEARLRCSPMKGHSHVYWYRQLPEEGLKFMVYLQKENIIDESGMPKERFSAEFPKEGPSILRIQQVVRGDSAAYFCASSPQGDSEKLFFGSGTQLSVL.

The chain has TRBV13 and TRBJ2-1; 9 nucleotides agree with TRBD1. The J segment lost 13 bases and the V segment lost 2 bases, leaving 6 bases of the junction unmatched. CDR1 is PRHDT, CDR2 FYEKMQ, per germline (reference sequence). The CDR3 totals 13 residues. As DNA, the CDR3 is TGTGCCAGCAGCTTACGGACAGGGGTAAACCAGTTCTTC. Protein: CASSLRTGVNQFF. The whole variable domain, filled in from reference TRBV13 and TRBJ2-1, reads AAGVIQSPRHLIKEKRETATLKCYPIPRHDTVYWYQQGPGQDPQFLISFYEKMQSDKGSIPDRFSAQQFSDYHSELNMSSLELGDSALYFCASSLRTGVNQFFGPGTRLTVL.

Notes on this clone: Other DNA sequences in the same sample also yield this CDR3. This chain uses TRBV9 with TRBJ2-3; 7 bases fit TRBD1. With 0 bases clipped from V and 3 bases from J, the junction kept 4 bases outside the gene matches. The germline V gene has CDR1 SGDLS and CDR2 YYNGEE. The CDR3 totals 15 residues. CDR3 residues: CASSVEQGRTDTQYF. The CDR3 DNA is TGTGCCAGCAGCGTAGAACAGGGGCGGACAGATACGCAGTATTTT.

The CDR3 loop is CASSLRTSGTYTGELFF. CDR3 in DNA: TGTGCCAGCAGCCTTCGGACTAGCGGGACCTACACCGGGGAGCTGTTTTTT. The rearrangement uses TRBV14 and TRBJ2-2; TRBD2 matches 12 bases. The CDR3 totals 17 residues. V lost 4 bases, J lost 3 bases, and 6 bases stayed unmatched. Germline loops: CDR1 SGHDN, CDR2 FVKESK.

In this sample, this clone turned up a few times. This chain joins TRBV21-1 and TRBJ2-3; the table names TRBD2, a call not compared with the DNA. TRBV21-1 is a pseudogene segment. The CDR3 contains 13 residues. CDR3: CASSKREADTQYF. The CDR3 region has the DNA TGTGCCAGCAGCAAACGGGAGGCAGATACGCAGTATTTT.

This clone has just a few counts. V usage is TRBV29-1 and J usage is TRBJ1-2, with 7 nucleotides matching TRBD1. The CDR3 is 12 amino acids. Unmatched junction bases numbered 7, after V lost 5 bases and J lost 7 bases. Germline V gene data show CDR1 as SQVTM and CDR2 as ANQGSEA. The DNA for the CDR3 is TGCAGCGTTTCGGACAGGTTTGGTGGCTACACCTTC. Protein sequence: CSVSDRFGGYTF.

In this sample, this clone turned up a few times. V and J are TRBV7-8 and TRBJ2-1; 12 positions match TRBD2. V shed 5 bases, J shed 10 bases, and the junction held 9 bases outside the gene matches. CDR1 and CDR2 (germline): SGHVS, FQNEAQ. The CDR3 has 15 residues. The CDR3 DNA reads TGTGCCAGCAGCCGGACTAGCGGGACCCCCAGGGAGCAGTTCTTC. It encodes CASSRTSGTPREQFF.

This clone has more than one count but fewer than ten. The V gene is TRBV5-4, the J gene TRBJ2-1; maybe TRBD1 (6 bases). Looked up from germline, CDR1 is SGHNT and CDR2 is YYREEE (reference sequence). This CDR3 region has 16 residues. V was pared by 4 bases and J by 3 bases, with 17 bases between. The CDR3 here is CASSPRTGSVYNEQFF. The CDR3 DNA is TGTGCCAGCAGCCCTAGAACAGGGTCAGTCTACAATGAGCAGTTCTTC.

In its sample, this clone was seen once. The CDR3 DNA reads TGTGCCAGCAGCTTGAGCCTCTATGGCTACACCTTC. As protein: CASSLSLYGYTF. The chain links TRBV5-6 to TRBJ1-2; D remains ambiguous. CDR1 is SGHDT and CDR2 is YYEEEE in the germline V gene. The CDR3 covers 12 residues. Deletions cut 1 base from V and 4 bases from J, with 5 bases between.

The gene calls are TRBV28 and TRBJ2-3, with 8 bases that match TRBD1. The germline gives CDR1 MDHEN, CDR2 SYDVKM. The CDR3 runs to 15 residues. J lost 5 bases, V lost 5 bases, and 9 bases had no gene match. DNA of the CDR3: TGTGCCAGCAGTACTCAGGGGGCAGGAGGAGATACGCAGTATTTT. Translating gives CASSTQGAGGDTQYF. The complete variable domain, with remaining parts taken from reference TRBV28 and TRBJ2-3, reads DVKVTQSSRYLVKRTGEKVFLECVQDMDHENMFWYRQDPGLGLRLIYFSYDVKMKEKGDIPEGYSVSREKKERFSLILESASTNQTSMYLCASSTQGAGGDTQYFGPGTRLTVL.

This clone has a single count. This chain connects TRBV7-2 to TRBJ2-1; the D gene is possibly TRBD1 (6 bases). The germline CDR1 and CDR2 sequences are SGHTA and FQGNSA. Trimming cost V 5 bases and J 7 bases, with 18 bases left between them. The CDR3 has 15 amino acids. The CDR3 sequence: CASSPPGVFGNEQFF. The CDR3 bases are TGTGCCAGCAGCCCACCAGGGGTTTTCGGGAATGAGCAGTTCTTC.

This clone was counted a few times. The chain recombines TRBV4-3 with TRBJ2-2, with TRBD2 matching over 10 bases. With V trimmed by 1 base and J by 6 bases, 8 bases remained unmatched. In germline, CDR1 is LGHNA, CDR2 YSLEER. The CDR3 length is 17 residues. CDR3 nucleotides: TGCGCCAGCAGCCAAGCATCGGGACTAGCGAGGGCCGGGGAGCTGTTTTTT. Translated, it gives CASSQASGLARAGELFF.